These T cell receptor beta chains were read from a single sample in a study of blood T cell repertoires in COVID-19. The method was immunoSEQ multiplex PCR; TCRdb's version includes in-frame clones alone and lacks a portion of them. In the table there are 70,000 to 95,000 clones, 89% of which are singletons. Material: peripheral blood. The receptors shown here come from an elderly woman with active COVID-19. CDR3s leave out the opening cysteine and the closing phenylalanine or tryptophan.

>TRBV28|TRBJ2-1
ASSLGQPSEQF
>TRBV11-3|TRBJ2-2
ASSLSSSQRGAGTGELF
>TRBV11-1|TRBJ2-3
ASSYGSYTDTQY
>TRBV5-1|TRBJ2-7
ASSLGLGQGAYEQY
>TRBV4-3|TRBJ2-3
ASSQRDYADITDTQY
>TRBV3-1/TRBV3-2|TRBJ2-1
ASSQDPALIAGGRNEQF
>TRBV11-2|TRBJ2-5
ASSLVARLQETQY
>TRBV28|TRBJ1-4
ASRSGGTNEKLF
>TRBV27|TRBJ2-5
ASSLRLGETQY
>TRBV18|TRBJ1-2
ASSPSPGWSNGYT
>TRBV3-1/TRBV3-2|TRBJ2-1
ASSQQLAGGPPYNEQF
>TRBV7-8|TRBJ2-3
ASSLEPSGRLTDTQY
>TRBV6-1|TRBJ1-5
ASSEGTGSNQPQH
>TRBV5-1|TRBJ1-1
ASDEGQNTEAF
>TRBV3-1/TRBV3-2|TRBJ1-6
ASSQERISYNSPLH
>TRBV21-1|TRBJ2-2
ASSETGRSTGELF
>TRBV7-9|TRBJ2-7
ASSLAGDTYEQY
>TRBV11-3|TRBJ2-2
ASSLGTGLELF
>TRBV5-1|TRBJ2-1
ASSFIAGGPNEQF
>TRBV30|TRBJ2-6
AWSFGSGANVLT